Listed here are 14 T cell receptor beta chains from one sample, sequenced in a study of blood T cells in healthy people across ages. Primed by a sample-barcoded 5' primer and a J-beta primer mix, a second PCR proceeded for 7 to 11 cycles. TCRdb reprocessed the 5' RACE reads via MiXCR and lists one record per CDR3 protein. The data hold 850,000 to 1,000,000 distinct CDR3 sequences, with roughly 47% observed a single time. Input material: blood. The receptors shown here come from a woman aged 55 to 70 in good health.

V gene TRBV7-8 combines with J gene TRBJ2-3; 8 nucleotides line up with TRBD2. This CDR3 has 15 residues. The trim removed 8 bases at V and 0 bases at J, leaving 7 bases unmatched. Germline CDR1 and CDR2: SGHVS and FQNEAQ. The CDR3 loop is CASLRGGQSTDTQYF. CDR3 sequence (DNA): TGTGCCAGCCTCCGGGGGGGGCAGAGCACAGATACGCAGTATTTT.

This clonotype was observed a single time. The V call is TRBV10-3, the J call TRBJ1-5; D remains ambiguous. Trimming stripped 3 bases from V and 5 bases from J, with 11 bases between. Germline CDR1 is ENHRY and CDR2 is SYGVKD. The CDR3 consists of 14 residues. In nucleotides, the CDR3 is TGTGCCATCAGTGACCCGAGGAGAGATCAGCCCCAGCATTTT. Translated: CAISDPRRDQPQHF.

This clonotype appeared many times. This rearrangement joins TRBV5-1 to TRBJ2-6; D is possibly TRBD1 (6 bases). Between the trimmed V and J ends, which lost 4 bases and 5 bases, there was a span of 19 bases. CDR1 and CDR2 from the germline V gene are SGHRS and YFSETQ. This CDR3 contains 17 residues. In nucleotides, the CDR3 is TGCGCCAGCAGCCCTGACGCAATCGGGGACAGGGCCAACGTCCTGACTTTC. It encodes CASSPDAIGDRANVLTF. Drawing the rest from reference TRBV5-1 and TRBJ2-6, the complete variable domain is KAGVTQTPRYLIKTRGQQVTLSCSPISGHRSVSWYQQTPGQGLQFLFEYFSETQRNKGNFPGRFSGRQFSNSRSEMNVSTLELGDSALYLCASSPDAIGDRANVLTFGAGSRLTVL.

Here the CDR3 reads CASSYLSGSSYNEQFF. CDR3 bases: TGTGCCAGCAGTTACTTGAGCGGGAGCTCCTACAATGAGCAGTTCTTC. The rearrangement uses TRBV6-2 or TRBV6-3 and TRBJ2-1, with 8 bases aligning to TRBD2. The germline V gene encodes CDR1 MNHEY and CDR2 SVGEGT. Trimming cost V 1 base and J 0 bases; bases outside gene matches: 2. This CDR3 has 16 amino acids.

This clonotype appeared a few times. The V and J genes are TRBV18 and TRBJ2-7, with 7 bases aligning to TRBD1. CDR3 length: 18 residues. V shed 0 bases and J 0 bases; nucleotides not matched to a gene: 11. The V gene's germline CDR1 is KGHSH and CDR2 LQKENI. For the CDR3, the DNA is TGTGCCAGCTCACCACCGAACAGGGGCACTCTCTTCTCCTACGAGCAGTACTTC. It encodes CASSPPNRGTLFSYEQYF. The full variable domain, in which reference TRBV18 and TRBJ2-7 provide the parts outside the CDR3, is NAGVMQNPRHLVRRRGQEARLRCSPMKGHSHVYWYRQLPEEGLKFMVYLQKENIIDESGMPKERFSAEFPKEGPSILRIQQVVRGDSAAYFCASSPPNRGTLFSYEQYFGPGTRLTVT.

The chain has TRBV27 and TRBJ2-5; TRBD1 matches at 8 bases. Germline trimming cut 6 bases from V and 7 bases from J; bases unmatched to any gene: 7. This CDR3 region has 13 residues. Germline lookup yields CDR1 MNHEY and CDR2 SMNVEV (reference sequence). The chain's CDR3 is CASSSGQGGTQYF. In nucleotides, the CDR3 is TGTGCCAGCAGCTCCGGACAGGGAGGGACCCAGTACTTC.

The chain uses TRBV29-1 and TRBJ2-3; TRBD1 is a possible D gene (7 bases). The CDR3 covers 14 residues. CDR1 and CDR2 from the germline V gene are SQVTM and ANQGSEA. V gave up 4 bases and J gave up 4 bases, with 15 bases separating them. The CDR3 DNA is TGCAGCGTTGTTCAGGGGGGAAAAGCAGATACGCAGTATTTT. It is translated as CSVVQGGKADTQYF.

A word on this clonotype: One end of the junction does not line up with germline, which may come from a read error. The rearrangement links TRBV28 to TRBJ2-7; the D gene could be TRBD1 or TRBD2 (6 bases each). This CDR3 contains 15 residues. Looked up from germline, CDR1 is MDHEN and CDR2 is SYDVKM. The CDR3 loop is CASSYVAGQGYEQYF. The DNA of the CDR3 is TGTGCCAGCAGTTATGTTGCGGGACAAGGGTACGAGCAGTATTTC. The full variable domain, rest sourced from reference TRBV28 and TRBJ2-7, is DVKVTQSSRYLVKRTGEKVFLECVQDMDHENMFWYRQDPGLGLRLIYFSYDVKMKEKGDIPEGYSVSREKKERFSLILESASTNQTSMYLCASSYVAGQGYEQYFGPGTRLTVT.

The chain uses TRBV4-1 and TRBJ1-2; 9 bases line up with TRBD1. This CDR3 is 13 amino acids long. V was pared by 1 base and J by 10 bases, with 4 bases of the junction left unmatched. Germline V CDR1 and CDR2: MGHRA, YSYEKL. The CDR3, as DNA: TGCGCCAGCAGCCAAGCGGGACAGGGTGACTACACCTTC. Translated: CASSQAGQGDYTF.

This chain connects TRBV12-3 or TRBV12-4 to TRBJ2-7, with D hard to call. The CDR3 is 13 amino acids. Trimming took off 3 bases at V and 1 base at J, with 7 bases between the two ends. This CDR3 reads CASSFPLSYEQYF. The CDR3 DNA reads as TGTGCCAGCAGTTTTCCCCTTTCCTACGAGCAGTACTTC.

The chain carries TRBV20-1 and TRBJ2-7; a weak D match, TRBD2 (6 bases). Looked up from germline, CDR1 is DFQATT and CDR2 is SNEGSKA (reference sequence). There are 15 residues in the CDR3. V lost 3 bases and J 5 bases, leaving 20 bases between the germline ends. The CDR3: CSASDRREVSNEQYF. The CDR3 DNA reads TGCAGTGCTAGTGACCGGAGGGAGGTTAGCAACGAGCAGTACTTC.

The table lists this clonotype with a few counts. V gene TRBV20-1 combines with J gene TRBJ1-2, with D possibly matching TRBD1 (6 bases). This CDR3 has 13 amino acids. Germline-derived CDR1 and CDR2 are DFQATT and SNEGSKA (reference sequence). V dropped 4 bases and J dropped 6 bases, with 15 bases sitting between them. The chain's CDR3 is CSAKGTGGNGYTF. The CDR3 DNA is TGCAGTGCTAAAGGGACTGGGGGCAATGGCTACACCTTC.

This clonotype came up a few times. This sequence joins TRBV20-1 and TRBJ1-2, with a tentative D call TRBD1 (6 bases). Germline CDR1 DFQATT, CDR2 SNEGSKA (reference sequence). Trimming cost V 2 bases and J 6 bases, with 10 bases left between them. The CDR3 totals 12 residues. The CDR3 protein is CSARRQAHGYTF. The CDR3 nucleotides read TGCAGTGCTAGAAGACAGGCCCATGGCTACACCTTC.

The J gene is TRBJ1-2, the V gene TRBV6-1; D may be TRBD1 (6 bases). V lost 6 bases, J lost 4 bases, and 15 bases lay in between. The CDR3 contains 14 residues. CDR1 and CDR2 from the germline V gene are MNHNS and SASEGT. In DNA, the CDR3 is TGTGCCAGCAGCGCCATACAGGGAAGCTATGGCTACACCTTC. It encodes CASSAIQGSYGYTF.